Below, one T cell receptor (beta chain) is given with its context. No antigen is known for it. Within one base of it there is no much larger clone, and no base qualities were kept. This specimen belongs to a study of cytomegalovirus exposure and HLA in healthy donors (dated by TCRdb to the late 2010s). Regarding the study in general: An earlier analysis of 587 of the donors reported around 280 Gb of sequence data and 95 million to 120 million unique TCR beta sequences obtained from roughly 170 million T cells. Around 320 gigabases of sequencing data and approximately 85 million unique TCR sequences were included in an early release covering roughly 600 HLA-typed donors. The genetic ancestry cluster associated with self-reported Caucasian donors included 65% to 90% of the 398 genotyped donors. The study was designed to test whether signatures of past pathogen exposure could be identified by cataloging public T cell receptors. The study used immunosequencing to profile the T cell repertoires of approximately 640 subjects and linked those repertoires to cytomegalovirus serostatus. Besides the first cohort of roughly 700 subjects, a separate validation cohort made up of 95 to 150 different subjects was used. To predict cytomegalovirus infection status, the study brought together high-throughput TCR immunosequencing, statistical association of individual TCRs with disease status, and machine learning. To study patterns of TCR occurrence, a later analysis re-analyzed previously published TCR beta repertoires from 550 to 800 donors and added high-resolution HLA genotyping. The later analysis used no new phenotypic data to find candidate immune exposures, relying instead on TCR beta sequences and their occurrence across donors. An earlier analysis of 450 to 750 of the donors used high-throughput TCR beta sequencing to judge whether each TCR beta V gene segment behaved as functional or pseudogenic. Donor age, sex, ethnicity and CMV serostatus were compiled alongside the repertoire data. A later genetic analysis took genome-wide SNP genotypes for 398 of the 666 donors and used that subset as a discovery cohort. Every repertoire in the discovery cohort had been generated on one and the same sequencing platform. HLA typing included class I and class II loci at four-digit resolution. The number of typed donors differed by locus: 629-630 for A, B, C, DRB1 and DQB1; some 540 for DQA1; approximately 600 for DPA1; and some 470 for DPB1. Several DR-DQ haplotypes were handled as single units for association and clustering, since linkage in the cohort was strong. Among some 400 genotyped donors of the cohort, an average of around 240,000 unique TCR beta nucleotide sequences were sequenced per donor, 15% to 20% of them non-productive. General conclusions and limits of the study: Three of the identified cytomegalovirus-associated TCR beta chains were confirmed in vitro to be specific for cytomegalovirus antigens. Cytomegalovirus status was reported to be diagnosed by the classifier with high specificity and sensitivity in both the original and validation cohorts. CMV serostatus was the only immune exposure information available for the cohort. According to a later analysis, TCR association rates differed among HLA loci, with DRB1 alleles showing the most associated TCRs and HLA-C alleles showing the fewest. In a later analysis, most CMV-associated TCR beta chains were found to appear HLA-restricted, with HLA associations seemingly driven largely by CMV exposure. In an earlier analysis of over 550 of the donors, most TCR beta V segments were observed in productive rearrangements about 90% or about 30% of the time, broadly matching IMGT annotations. At a false discovery rate of 0.05, a later analysis linked 16,951 TCR beta sequences to specific HLA alleles. Several of the top co-occurrence clusters appeared to be linked to parvovirus B19, influenza, CMV and Epstein-Barr virus, according to a later analysis. Most TCR sequences were observed very rarely across donors, whereas some public TCRs were present in many individuals. The authors suggested that the approach could potentially be extended to other disease states and immunological phenotypes. Correlated functional status among segregating V segments might reflect linkage disequilibrium, but an unknown experimental factor could not be ruled out. Compared with the roughly 670-donor mean, donors in an Asian-associated ancestry cluster had fewer N-insertions in productive TCRs, according to a later genetic analysis. A group of highly shared sequence variants was considered likely to be a technical artifact of the sequencing pipeline. In the study, around 150 TCR beta chains were listed as associated with cytomegalovirus. A later genetic analysis associated a missense DCLRE1C variant with V-gene and J-gene trimming of TCR beta chains, and an independent cohort replicated the association. Roughly uniform sequencing depth across donors was assumed in presence/absence analyses, although this assumption may not hold. A further reported finding was that TCR beta sequences accurately predicted the HLA-A and HLA-B alleles for most subjects in the first cohort. This cohort had only TCR beta chains sequenced, and the lack of alpha or paired-chain data limited which features could be detected. Because HLA typing was missing for some donors at each locus, association tests included only the typed subset. Strong co-occurrence of HLA alleles, especially DR and DQ, made assigning TCR associations to individual alleles difficult. Compared with equally common non-associated chains, HLA-associated TCR beta chains in a later analysis were more clonally expanded and had lower generation probabilities. Because counts were too low, approximately 18 rarely observed V segments, including chromosome 9 orphons, were excluded from the earlier analysis of some 540 of the donors.

The cohort consisted of some 730 healthy bone marrow donors. At the time of sampling, every cohort member was nominally healthy, though immune exposures that went unrecorded were likely present. The donor tested CMV seronegative and was one of the 352 seronegative cohort members. A peripheral blood sample was provided by each donor, and peripheral blood mononuclear cells were used for TCR beta sequencing. The Qiagen DNeasy Blood Extraction Kit was used to extract genomic DNA from the blood cell samples. The library came from the immunoSEQ multiplex PCR assay. A mixture of 60 forward primers for TCR Vbeta segments and 13 reverse primers for TCR Jbeta segments was used in the multiplex PCR. The CDR3 region of rearranged TCR beta genes was amplified from genomic DNA with a multiplex PCR assay. On the Illumina HiSeq System, the amplified TCR beta libraries were sequenced as 87-base-pair reads. As for the authors' bioinformatics: A later analysis counted approximately 76 million unique TCR beta chains across the approximately 700 repertoires, and approximately 11 million of these chains were shared by at least two donors. Raw reads were error-corrected and collapsed into unique sequences with a nearest-neighbor algorithm that merged closely related sequences to remove PCR and sequencing errors. CDR3 sequences were aligned to IMGT reference sequences to assign V, D and J gene segments. Each retained sequence needed at least a six-nucleotide match to both a V gene segment and a J gene segment. Rearrangements were called productive when the CDR3 lacked stop codons and stayed in frame with V and J; all others were non-productive. CDR3 was defined according to IMGT convention as the region running from the second conserved V-encoded cysteine to the conserved J-encoded phenylalanine. The earlier analysis of fewer than 750 of the donors excluded sequences that lacked an unambiguous match to a single V gene segment. An earlier analysis of approximately 590 of the donors classified V segments as functional when productive rearrangements were above 56.7% and as segregating when the standard deviation between donors was above 5%. A statistical classification framework was developed to diagnose cytomegalovirus status using the catalog of TCR beta chain sequences. In a later analysis, TCR nucleotide sequences were compared against IMGT/GENE-DB human TR gene sequences so that V and J genes could be assigned. Using the TCRdist pipeline, a later analysis assigned CDR3 sequences along with most-parsimonious VDJ recombination scenarios. In a later analysis, each TCR beta chain was defined by its CDR3 amino acid sequence together with its V-gene family, and reads lacking a unique V-gene family were excluded. To address suspected cross-contamination and a sequencing artifact, a later analysis removed around 600 highly shared, low-generation-probability nucleotide sequences. In a later analysis, a clonal expansion index for each public chain was calculated from normalized within-repertoire ranks of inferred template counts. In a later analysis, generation probabilities were computed using a VDJ recombination model fitted to out-of-frame rearrangements, and the results were checked against IGoR. A later analysis scored TCR-TCR, TCR-HLA and TCR-CMV co-occurrence with hypergeometric tests, applying a repertoire-size bias correction to TCR pairs. A later analysis estimated false discovery rates by permuting HLA or CMV assignments 20 times. In a later analysis, co-occurring TCRs were grouped with DBSCAN, and TCRdist sequence similarity was added when clustering was performed within HLA-allele-positive subsets. Repertoires with fewer than 30,000 or more than 120,000 public chains were left out of co-occurrence clustering, as were about 5 repertoires with anomalous nucleotide sharing. TCRdb mirrors the immuneACCESS table, restricted to in-frame sequences. Some clones are absent from its copies; in checked studies, under half trace to an unresolved V gene, and the reason for the others is unknown. V and J calls and clone size come straight from that table; D and trimming were deduced from the DNA. Here the sample has 180,000 or so clones; around 78% occur a single time. The biggest ten clones account for about 0.69% of the sample.

The specimen was PBMCs. The TCR originated in a female donor in good health and CMV-seronegative.

In nucleotides, the sequence is TGTGCCAGCAGCGTACGCGGCCTAGTGCCAGATACGCAGTATTTT. It is translated as CASSVRGLVPDTQYF. The sequence links TRBV9 to TRBJ2-3; too little of a D gene remains to name it. V and J are truncated by 1 base and 4 bases respectively, leaving an intervening sequence of 13 bases. As encoded in the germline V gene, CDR1 is SGDLS while CDR2 is YYNGEE. Inclusive of the bounding cysteine and phenylalanine, the CDR3 is 15 residues long. The CDR3 DNA has 45 bases and is translated from base 1. Outside the CDR3, residues come from the reference TRBV9 and TRBJ2-3 proteins, so the full variable domain is: DSGVTQTPKHLITATGQRVTLRCSPRSGDLSVYWYQQSLDQGLQFLIQYYNGEERAKGNILERFSAQQFPDLHSELNLSSLELGDSALYFCASSVRGLVPDTQYFGPGTRLTVL.